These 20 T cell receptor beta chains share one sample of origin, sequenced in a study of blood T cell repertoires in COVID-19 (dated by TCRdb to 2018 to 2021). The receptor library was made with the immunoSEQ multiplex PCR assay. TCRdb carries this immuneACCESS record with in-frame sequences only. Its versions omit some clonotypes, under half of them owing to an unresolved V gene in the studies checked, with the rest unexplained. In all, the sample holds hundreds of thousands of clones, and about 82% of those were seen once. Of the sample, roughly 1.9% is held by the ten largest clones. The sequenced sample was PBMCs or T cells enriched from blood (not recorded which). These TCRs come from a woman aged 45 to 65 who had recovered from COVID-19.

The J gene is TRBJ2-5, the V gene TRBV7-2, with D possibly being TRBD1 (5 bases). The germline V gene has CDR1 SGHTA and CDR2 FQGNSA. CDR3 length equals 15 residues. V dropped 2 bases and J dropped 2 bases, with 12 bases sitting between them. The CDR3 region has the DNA TGTGCCAGCAGCTTATACCTTAGGGGTCAAGAGACCCAGTACTTC. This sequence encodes CASSLYLRGQETQYF.

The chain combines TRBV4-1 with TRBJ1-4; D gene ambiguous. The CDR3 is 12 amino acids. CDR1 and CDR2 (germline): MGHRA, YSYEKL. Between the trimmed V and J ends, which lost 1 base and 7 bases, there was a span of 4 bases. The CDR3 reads CASSQVREKLFF. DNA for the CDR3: TGCGCCAGCAGCCAAGTCCGTGAAAAACTGTTTTTT.

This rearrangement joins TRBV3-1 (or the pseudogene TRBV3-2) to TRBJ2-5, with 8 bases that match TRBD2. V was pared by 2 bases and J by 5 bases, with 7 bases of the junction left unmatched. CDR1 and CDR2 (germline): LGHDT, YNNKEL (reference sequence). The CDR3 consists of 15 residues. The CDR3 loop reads CASSQSFGGAETQYF. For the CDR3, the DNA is TGTGCCAGCAGCCAAAGCTTCGGGGGGGCGGAGACCCAGTACTTC.

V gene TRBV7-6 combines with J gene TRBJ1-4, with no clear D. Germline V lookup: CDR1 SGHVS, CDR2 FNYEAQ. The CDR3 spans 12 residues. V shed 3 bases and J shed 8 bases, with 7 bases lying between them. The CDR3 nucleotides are TGTGCCAGCAGCTTGGGAGGAGAAAAACTGTTTTTT. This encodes CASSLGGEKLFF.

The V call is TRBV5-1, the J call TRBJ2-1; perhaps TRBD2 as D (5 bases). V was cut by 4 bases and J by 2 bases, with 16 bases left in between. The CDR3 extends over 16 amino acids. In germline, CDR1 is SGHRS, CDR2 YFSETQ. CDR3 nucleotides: TGCGCCAGCAGCCTCATAGGGAGACGGACCTACAATGAGCAGTTCTTC. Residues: CASSLIGRRTYNEQFF. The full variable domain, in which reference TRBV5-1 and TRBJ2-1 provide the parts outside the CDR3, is KAGVTQTPRYLIKTRGQQVTLSCSPISGHRSVSWYQQTPGQGLQFLFEYFSETQRNKGNFPGRFSGRQFSNSRSEMNVSTLELGDSALYLCASSLIGRRTYNEQFFGPGTRLTVL.

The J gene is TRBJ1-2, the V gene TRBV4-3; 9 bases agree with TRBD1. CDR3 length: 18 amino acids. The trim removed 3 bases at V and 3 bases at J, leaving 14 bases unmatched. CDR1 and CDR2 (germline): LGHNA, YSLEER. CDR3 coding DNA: TGCGCCAGCAGCCAGGAGTTTCTGGGGACAGGGCTCGACTATGGCTACACCTTC. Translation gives CASSQEFLGTGLDYGYTF.

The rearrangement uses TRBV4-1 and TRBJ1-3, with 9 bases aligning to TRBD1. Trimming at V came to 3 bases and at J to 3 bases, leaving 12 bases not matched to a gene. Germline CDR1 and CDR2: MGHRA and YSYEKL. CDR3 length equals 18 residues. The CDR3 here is CASSHNPQGALIGNTIYF. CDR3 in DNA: TGCGCCAGCAGCCATAACCCACAGGGGGCGTTAATTGGAAACACCATATATTTT.

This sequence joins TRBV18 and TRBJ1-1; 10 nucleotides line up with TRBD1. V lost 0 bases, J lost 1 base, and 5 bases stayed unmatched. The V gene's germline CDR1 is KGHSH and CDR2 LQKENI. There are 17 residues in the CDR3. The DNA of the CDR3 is TGTGCCAGCTCACCACCAGCCGACAGGGGGCCGAACACTGAAGCTTTCTTT. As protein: CASSPPADRGPNTEAFF.

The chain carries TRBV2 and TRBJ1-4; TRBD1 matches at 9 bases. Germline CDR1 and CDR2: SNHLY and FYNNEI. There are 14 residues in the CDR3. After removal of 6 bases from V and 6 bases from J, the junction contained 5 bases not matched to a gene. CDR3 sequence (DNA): TGTGCCAGCAGGGGACAGGGACTCCATGAAAAACTGTTTTTT. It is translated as CASRGQGLHEKLFF.

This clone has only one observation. CDR3 sequence (DNA): TGTGCCAGCGGACTAGCGGGGTACAATGAGCAGTTCTTC. It specifies CASGLAGYNEQFF. The chain uses TRBV27 and TRBJ2-1, with TRBD2 matching over 12 bases. Germline V gives CDR1 MNHEY, CDR2 SMNVEV (reference sequence). The CDR3 sequence is 13 residues long. V was pared by 8 bases and J by 4 bases, with 0 bases of the junction left unmatched.

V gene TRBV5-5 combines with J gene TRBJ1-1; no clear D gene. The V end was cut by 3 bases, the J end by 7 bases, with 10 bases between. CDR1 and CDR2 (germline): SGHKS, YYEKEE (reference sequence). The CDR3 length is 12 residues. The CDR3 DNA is TGTGCCAGCAGCTGGCCGGCGGGTGAAGCTTTCTTT. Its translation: CASSWPAGEAFF.

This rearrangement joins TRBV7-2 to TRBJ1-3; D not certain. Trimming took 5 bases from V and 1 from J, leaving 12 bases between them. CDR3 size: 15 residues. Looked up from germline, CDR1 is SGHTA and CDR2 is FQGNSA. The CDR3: CASSPVPISGNTIYF. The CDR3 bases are TGTGCCAGCAGCCCGGTGCCGATTTCTGGAAACACCATATATTTT.

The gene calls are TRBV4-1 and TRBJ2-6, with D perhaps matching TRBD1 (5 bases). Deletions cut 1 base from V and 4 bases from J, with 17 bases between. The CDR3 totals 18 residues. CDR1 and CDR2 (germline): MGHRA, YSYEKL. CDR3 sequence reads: CASSQGNFQGPGANVLTF. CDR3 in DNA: TGCGCCAGCAGCCAAGGAAATTTCCAGGGTCCCGGGGCCAACGTCCTGACTTTC.

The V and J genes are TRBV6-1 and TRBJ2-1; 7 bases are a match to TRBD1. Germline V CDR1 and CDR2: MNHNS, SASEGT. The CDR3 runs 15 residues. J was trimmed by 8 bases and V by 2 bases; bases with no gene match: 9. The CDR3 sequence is CASSEMGYRGDEQFF. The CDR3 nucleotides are TGTGCCAGCAGTGAAATGGGGTACAGGGGCGATGAGCAGTTCTTC.

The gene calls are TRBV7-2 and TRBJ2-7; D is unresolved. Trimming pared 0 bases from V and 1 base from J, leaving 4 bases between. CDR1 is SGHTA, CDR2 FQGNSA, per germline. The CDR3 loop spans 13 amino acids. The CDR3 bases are TGTGCCAGCAGCTTAGCCATTTCCTACGAGCAGTACTTC. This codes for CASSLAISYEQYF.

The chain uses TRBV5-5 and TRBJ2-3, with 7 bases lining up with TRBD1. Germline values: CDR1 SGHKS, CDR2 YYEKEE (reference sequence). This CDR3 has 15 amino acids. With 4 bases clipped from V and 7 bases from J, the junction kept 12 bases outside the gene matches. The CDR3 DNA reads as TGTGCCAGCAGCAGGGCAGGGGGATTTTCAAATACGCAGTATTTT. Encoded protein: CASSRAGGFSNTQYF.

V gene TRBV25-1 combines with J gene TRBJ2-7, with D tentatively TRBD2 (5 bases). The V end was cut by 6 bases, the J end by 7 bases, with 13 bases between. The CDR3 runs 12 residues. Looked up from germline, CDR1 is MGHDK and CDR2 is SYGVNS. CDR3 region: CASSPGPGEQYF. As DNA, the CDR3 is TGTGCCAGCAGCCCGGGCCCGGGGGAGCAGTACTTC.

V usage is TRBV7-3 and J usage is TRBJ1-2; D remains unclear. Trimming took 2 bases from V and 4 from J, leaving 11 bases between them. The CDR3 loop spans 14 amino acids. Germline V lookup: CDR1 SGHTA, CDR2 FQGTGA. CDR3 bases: TGTGCCAGCAGCTTAGCGGGGAGCGGCTATGGCTACACCTTC. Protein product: CASSLAGSGYGYTF.

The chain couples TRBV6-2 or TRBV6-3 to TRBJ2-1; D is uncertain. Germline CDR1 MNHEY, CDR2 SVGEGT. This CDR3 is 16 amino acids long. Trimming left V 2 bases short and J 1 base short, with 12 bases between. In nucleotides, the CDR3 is TGTGCCAGCAGTTACCTGTCTTCCACTTCCTACAATGAGCAGTTCTTC. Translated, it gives CASSYLSSTSYNEQFF.

The CDR3 DNA follows: TGTGCCAGCAGCTGGCGGGCAAGAATTGGCTACACCTTC. Protein product: CASSWRARIGYTF. This sequence joins TRBV7-2 and TRBJ1-2; D not resolved. CDR3 length: 13 residues. V was clipped by 4 bases and J by 7 bases, with 13 bases between them. The germline V gene encodes CDR1 SGHTA and CDR2 FQGNSA.